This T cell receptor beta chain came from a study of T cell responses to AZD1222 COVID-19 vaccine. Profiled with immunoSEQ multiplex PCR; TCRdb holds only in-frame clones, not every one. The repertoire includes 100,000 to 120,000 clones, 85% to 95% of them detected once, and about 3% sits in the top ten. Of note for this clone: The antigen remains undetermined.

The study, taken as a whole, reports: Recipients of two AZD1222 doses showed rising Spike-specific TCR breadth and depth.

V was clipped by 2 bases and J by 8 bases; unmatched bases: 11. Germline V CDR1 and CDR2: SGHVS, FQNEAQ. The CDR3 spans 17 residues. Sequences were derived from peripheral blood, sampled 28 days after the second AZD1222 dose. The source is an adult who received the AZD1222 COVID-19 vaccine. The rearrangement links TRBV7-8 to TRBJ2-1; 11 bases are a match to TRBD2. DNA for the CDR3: TGTGCCAGCAGCTTAAGACTAGCGGGAAAGTCCTCCGATGAGCAGTTCTTC. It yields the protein CASSLRLAGKSSDEQFF. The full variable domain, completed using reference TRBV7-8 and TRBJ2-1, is GAGVSQSPRYKVAKRGQDVALRCDPISGHVSLFWYQQALGQGPEFLTYFQNEAQLDKSGLPSDRFFAERPEGSVSTLKIQRTQQEDSAVYLCASSLRLAGKSSDEQFFGPGTRLTVL.